The 30 T cell receptor beta chains below all came from one sample that was sequenced in a study of blood T cell repertoires in COVID-19. TCRdb's copy holds only in-frame clones and misses some; the assay was immunoSEQ multiplex PCR. The data show 300,000 to 400,000 clones, 75% to 90% seen once. The sample comprised PBMCs or T cells enriched from blood (not recorded which). All receptors derive from a man aged 18 to 29 who had recovered from COVID-19.

CDR3 amino acids: CASSRGTGAGVSDTQYF. The CDR3 DNA follows: TGTGCCAGCAGCCGCGGGACGGGTGCGGGAGTATCGGATACGCAGTATTTT. The gene calls are TRBV11-3 and TRBJ2-3; 7 bases are a match to TRBD2. V lost 5 bases and J lost 6; bases outside the gene matches: 17. This CDR3 region has 17 residues. Germline V gives CDR1 SGHNT, CDR2 YENEEA.

The chain combines TRBV29-1 with TRBJ1-1; D gene ambiguous. V was pared by 5 bases and J by 5 bases, with 9 bases between. Per germline, CDR1 SQVTM and CDR2 ANQGSEA. This CDR3 contains 11 residues. CDR3: CSVLAGTEAFF. In nucleotides, the CDR3 is TGCAGCGTTTTAGCTGGAACTGAAGCTTTCTTT.

This chain links TRBV6-2 or TRBV6-3 with TRBJ2-7; D is perhaps TRBD1 (6 bases). There are 17 residues in the CDR3. V was trimmed by 5 bases and J by 0 bases, leaving 20 bases between them. The germline V gene has CDR1 MNHEY and CDR2 SVGEGT. CDR3 sequence: CASSTSDSGHLSYEQYF. In DNA form, the CDR3 reads TGTGCCAGCAGTACCAGCGATTCGGGACACCTCTCCTACGAGCAGTACTTC.

The V gene is TRBV12-3 or TRBV12-4, the J gene TRBJ1-2, with no clear D. The ends were cut back, 7 bases at V and 5 bases at J, with 14 bases in the middle. The CDR3 length is 13 residues. The CDR3 nucleotides are TGTGCCAGCACCCCCGACAATCCGTATGGCTACACCTTC. This encodes CASTPDNPYGYTF.

The chain recombines TRBV7-9 with TRBJ1-1, with D possibly being TRBD1 (5 bases). The germline V and J ends were trimmed by 3 bases and 5 bases, with 10 bases remaining between them. Per germline, CDR1 SEHNR and CDR2 FQNEAQ (reference sequence). This CDR3 has 13 residues. CDR3 coding DNA: TGTGCCAGCAGCTTGGAGCAGGGAACTGAAGCTTTCTTT. Its translation is CASSLEQGTEAFF.

This clone was seen once. J is TRBJ2-1 and V is TRBV12-3 or TRBV12-4; possibly TRBD1 for D (5 bases). Trimming stripped 5 bases from V and 3 bases from J, with 8 bases between. This CDR3 has 13 amino acids. CDR3 loop: CASSGDSYNEQFF. For the CDR3, the DNA is TGTGCCAGCAGTGGAGACAGCTACAATGAGCAGTTCTTC.

The V and J genes are TRBV19 and TRBJ2-5, with TRBD1 identical over 10 bases. This CDR3 has 16 residues. V shed 6 bases, J shed 4 bases, and the junction held 11 bases outside the gene matches. Germline CDR1 is LNHDA and CDR2 is SQIVND (reference sequence). The CDR3 spells CASSSVMGQGRETQYF. CDR3 coding DNA: TGTGCCAGTAGCAGCGTAATGGGACAGGGGAGAGAGACCCAGTACTTC.

The chain employs TRBV11-2 and TRBJ2-3; D is perhaps TRBD2 (5 bases). The germline gives CDR1 SGHAT, CDR2 FQNNGV. This CDR3 spans 12 amino acids. V was pared by 4 bases and J by 6 bases, with 8 bases between. CDR3 coding DNA: TGTGCCAGCAGCTCCTTAGCGGATACGCAGTATTTT. It specifies CASSSLADTQYF. The whole variable domain, filled in from reference TRBV11-2 and TRBJ2-3, reads EAGVAQSPRYKIIEKRQSVAFWCNPISGHATLYWYQQILGQGPKLLIQFQNNGVVDDSQLPKDRFSAERLKGVDSTLKIQPAKLEDSAVYLCASSSLADTQYFGPGTRLTVL.

This clone was recorded a few times. The chain is built from TRBV2 and TRBJ1-2, with 7 bases that match TRBD1. This CDR3 contains 13 residues. Trimming at V came to 5 bases and at J to 6 bases, leaving 6 bases not matched to a gene. Germline assignment: CDR1 SNHLY and CDR2 FYNNEI. The CDR3 loop reads CASSYLQGNGYTF. CDR3 nucleotides: TGTGCCAGCAGTTACCTACAGGGGAATGGCTACACCTTC. Filled out from reference TRBV2 and TRBJ1-2, the complete variable domain reads EPEVTQTPSHQVTQMGQEVILRCVPISNHLYFYWYRQILGQKVEFLVSFYNNEISEKSEIFDDQFSVERPDGSNFTLKIRSTKLEDSAMYFCASSYLQGNGYTFGSGTRLTVV.

The chain employs TRBV11-2 and TRBJ2-1; no firm D call. Trimming shortened V by 2 bases and J by 0 bases, and 8 bases separated the two germline ends. CDR1 is SGHAT, CDR2 FQNNGV, per germline. The CDR3 totals 15 residues. The CDR3 loop is CASSLKPSSYNEQFF. In DNA, the CDR3 is TGTGCCAGCAGCTTAAAGCCTAGCTCCTACAATGAGCAGTTCTTC.

V usage is TRBV28 and J usage is TRBJ1-1; D gene ambiguous. CDR1 MDHEN and CDR2 SYDVKM come from the germline V gene. V lost 6 bases, J lost 3 bases, and 14 bases lay in between. The CDR3 is 14 residues long. DNA for the CDR3: TGTGCCAGCAGCCCTAAACGCTACTACACTGAAGCTTTCTTT. It encodes CASSPKRYYTEAFF.

As DNA, the CDR3 is TGTGCCATCAGTGAGCCAGGTCCAGGGGAGACCCAGTACTTC. This gives the protein CAISEPGPGETQYF. The chain uses TRBV10-3 and TRBJ2-5; weak D call: TRBD1 (5 bases). Germline CDR1 reads ENHRY; CDR2 reads SYGVKD. The ends were cut back, 2 bases at V and 5 bases at J, with 12 bases in the middle. The CDR3 loop spans 14 amino acids.

The chain links TRBV2 to TRBJ1-2; the D gene is possibly TRBD1 (6 bases). V was shortened by 8 bases and J by 8 bases, with 18 bases between the two germline ends. CDR3 length: 13 amino acids. The germline V gene has CDR1 SNHLY and CDR2 FYNNEI. CDR3 sequence (DNA): TGTGCCAGCGCAGAAACAGGGCGGCTCGGCTACACCTTC. Its translation is CASAETGRLGYTF.

Worth noting for this clone: At one end, the junction sequence differs from germline, possibly due to a read error. The gene calls are TRBV28 and TRBJ2-3; 8 bases agree with TRBD1. CDR1 is MDHEN and CDR2 is SYDVKM in the germline V gene. This CDR3 is built from 11 residues. CDR3 loop: CRTGYADTQYF. CDR3 DNA: TGCCGGACAGGGTACGCAGATACGCAGTATTTT.

The V and J genes are TRBV15 and TRBJ1-5, with TRBD1 identical over 7 bases. V lost 2 bases to trimming and J lost 4 bases; unmatched junction nucleotides: 5. Germline lookup yields CDR1 LNHNV and CDR2 YYDKDF (reference sequence). The CDR3 has 15 amino acids. As DNA, the CDR3 is TGTGCCACCAGCAGAATCCCAGGGGGTAATCAGCCCCAGCATTTT. This codes for CATSRIPGGNQPQHF. The full variable domain, completed using reference TRBV15 and TRBJ1-5, is DAMVIQNPRYQVTQFGKPVTLSCSQTLNHNVMYWYQQKSSQAPKLLFHYYDKDFNNEADTPDNFQSRRPNTSFCFLDIRSPGLGDTAMYLCATSRIPGGNQPQHFGDGTRLSIL.

The gene calls are TRBV9 and TRBJ2-1; 9 positions match TRBD2. Looked up from germline, CDR1 is SGDLS and CDR2 is YYNGEE. Trimming cost V 4 bases and J 8 bases; bases outside gene matches: 10. The CDR3 contains 15 residues. The CDR3 here is CASSPASGRFYEQFF. In nucleotides, the CDR3 is TGTGCCAGCAGCCCTGCCAGCGGGAGGTTCTATGAGCAGTTCTTC.

The J gene is TRBJ1-1, the V gene TRBV5-4; maybe TRBD1 (6 bases). CDR3 length: 14 residues. V was trimmed by 5 bases and J by 2 bases, leaving 13 bases between them. Per the germline V gene, CDR1 is SGHNT and CDR2 is YYREEE (reference sequence). This chain's CDR3 is CASRGGGGNTEAFF. DNA for the CDR3: TGTGCCAGCAGAGGGGGGGGAGGCAACACTGAAGCTTTCTTT.

The rearrangement uses TRBV7-2 and TRBJ2-1; 10 bases fit TRBD2. V lost 4 bases, J lost 5 bases, and 17 bases stayed unmatched. The CDR3 contains 19 residues. Germline assignment: CDR1 SGHTA and CDR2 FQGNSA. CDR3 nucleotide sequence: TGTGCCAGCAGCTCCTCCGCTCGCTCTAGCGGGAGATCCCACAATGAGCAGTTCTTC. Translation gives CASSSSARSSGRSHNEQFF.

This chain links TRBV29-1 with TRBJ2-5, with a weak D call TRBD1 (5 bases). V was trimmed by 1 base and J by 4 bases, leaving 10 bases between them. From germline, CDR1 is SQVTM and CDR2 ANQGSEA. The CDR3 totals 13 residues. For the CDR3, the DNA is TGCAGCGTTGAAGTAGGACACTCAGAGACCCAGTACTTC. Translation gives CSVEVGHSETQYF.

The rearrangement uses TRBV7-9 and TRBJ2-3, with D maybe TRBD2 (5 bases). Germline V gene data show CDR1 as SEHNR and CDR2 as FQNEAQ (reference sequence). The CDR3 is made up of 14 amino acids. Between the trimmed V and J ends, which lost 2 bases and 2 bases, there was a span of 8 bases. This CDR3 reads CASSLKRLTDTQYF. DNA for the CDR3: TGTGCCAGCAGCTTAAAGCGGCTCACAGATACGCAGTATTTT.

This clone appeared a single time. The chain is built from TRBV2 and TRBJ2-4, with TRBD2 as a possible D gene (6 bases). Germline V lookup: CDR1 SNHLY, CDR2 FYNNEI. This CDR3 spans 17 amino acids. Trimming took 4 bases from V and 13 from J, leaving 29 bases between them. CDR3 protein: CASSVRVGGLTSLMQYF. CDR3 DNA: TGTGCCAGCAGTGTAAGGGTCGGGGGACTGACCAGTTTGATGCAGTACTTC.

The chain links TRBV11-3 to TRBJ2-1; the match to TRBD1 covers 7 bases. The junction had 5 bases not matched to a gene; V was cut back by 1 base and J by 2 bases. This CDR3 is 16 amino acids long. The germline V gene has CDR1 SGHNT and CDR2 YENEEA. In nucleotides, the CDR3 is TGTGCCAGCAGCTTAGGAGGGACAGCAACCTACAATGAGCAGTTCTTC. Translating gives CASSLGGTATYNEQFF.

This rearrangement joins TRBV18 to TRBJ1-1; no clear D. The CDR3 totals 12 residues. Germline assignment: CDR1 KGHSH and CDR2 LQKENI. V lost 3 bases and J lost 7, with 9 bases in between. DNA for the CDR3: TGTGCCAGCTCACCCGTAGAGGGTGAAGCTTTCTTT. As protein: CASSPVEGEAFF. The variable domain in full, with the rest retrieved from reference TRBV18 and TRBJ1-1, is NAGVMQNPRHLVRRRGQEARLRCSPMKGHSHVYWYRQLPEEGLKFMVYLQKENIIDESGMPKERFSAEFPKEGPSILRIQQVVRGDSAAYFCASSPVEGEAFFGQGTRLTVV.

The V gene is TRBV7-2, the J gene TRBJ2-5, with a tentative D call TRBD2 (6 bases). This CDR3 has 15 residues. V was cut by 3 bases and J by 2 bases, with 13 bases left in between. The germline V gene has CDR1 SGHTA and CDR2 FQGNSA. This CDR3 is CASSFSGTVQETQYF. The DNA for the CDR3 is TGTGCCAGCAGCTTCTCTGGGACTGTTCAAGAGACCCAGTACTTC.

This clone has a handful of counts. The chain combines TRBV10-3 with TRBJ2-1; 10 nucleotides align to TRBD1. Per germline, CDR1 ENHRY and CDR2 SYGVKD. V lost 5 bases to trimming and J lost 5 bases; unmatched junction nucleotides: 6. This CDR3 is built from 15 residues. CDR3 in amino acids: CAISIAGTGDNEQFF. For the CDR3, the DNA is TGTGCCATCAGTATAGCCGGGACAGGGGACAATGAGCAGTTCTTC.

V is TRBV18 and J is TRBJ1-3; D ambiguous. Deletions cut 5 bases from V and 6 bases from J, with 14 bases between. The length of the CDR3 is 14 residues. Germline values: CDR1 KGHSH, CDR2 LQKENI. CDR3 DNA sequence: TGTGCCAGCTCAGAGGGAAGAGTCGAAAACACCATATATTTT. Translated: CASSEGRVENTIYF. Drawing the rest from reference TRBV18 and TRBJ1-3, the complete variable domain is NAGVMQNPRHLVRRRGQEARLRCSPMKGHSHVYWYRQLPEEGLKFMVYLQKENIIDESGMPKERFSAEFPKEGPSILRIQQVVRGDSAAYFCASSEGRVENTIYFGEGSWLTVV.

On this clone: Other DNA sequences in this sample translate to the same CDR3. The chain recombines TRBV18 with TRBJ1-3; D remains ambiguous. This CDR3 spans 14 amino acids. CDR1 KGHSH and CDR2 LQKENI come from the germline V gene. V was clipped by 3 bases and J by 0 bases, with 6 bases between them. The CDR3 sequence is CASSPESSGNTIYF. The CDR3 nucleotides read TGTGCCAGCTCACCGGAGAGCTCTGGAAACACCATATATTTT.

This clone was seen just once. The chain joins TRBV3-1 (or the pseudogene TRBV3-2) to TRBJ2-3; 7 bases are shared with TRBD2. CDR3 length: 17 residues. With 4 bases clipped from V and 5 bases from J, the junction kept 15 bases outside the gene matches. Germline loops: CDR1 LGHDT, CDR2 YNNKEL (reference sequence). CDR3 protein: CASSPYRGGSGGDTQYF. As DNA, the CDR3 is TGTGCCAGCAGCCCTTACCGGGGCGGGAGCGGCGGAGATACGCAGTATTTT.

CDR3 bases: TGTGCCAGCAGTTTACGAGACACCATATATTTT. This encodes CASSLRDTIYF. V and J are TRBV28 and TRBJ1-3; no firm D call. Germline loops: CDR1 MDHEN, CDR2 SYDVKM. This CDR3 has 11 amino acids. Deletions cut 2 bases from V and 8 bases from J, with 4 bases between. The variable domain in full, completed from reference TRBV28 and TRBJ1-3, reads DVKVTQSSRYLVKRTGEKVFLECVQDMDHENMFWYRQDPGLGLRLIYFSYDVKMKEKGDIPEGYSVSREKKERFSLILESASTNQTSMYLCASSLRDTIYFGEGSWLTVV.

The CDR3 reads CASTIGGHNSPLHF. As DNA, the CDR3 is TGTGCCAGCACGATAGGCGGCCATAATTCACCCCTCCACTTT. The chain links TRBV28 to TRBJ1-6; D is unclear. Trimming left V 7 bases short and J 5 bases short, with 12 bases between. The CDR3 is 14 amino acids. From germline, CDR1 is MDHEN and CDR2 SYDVKM.